This T cell receptor (beta chain) was identified during a study of T cells in localized non-small cell lung cancer. Findings of the study overall: Longer overall survival was seen with higher T cell density measured in blood. T cell clonality was highest in uninvolved adjacent lung, above tumor. Researchers found a median around 57 of the top 100 tumor clones in adjacent lung.

Concerning this clone: As yet, its antigen is unknown.

Libraries were prepared by immunoSEQ multiplex PCR; TCRdb keeps only in-frame clonotypes and omits some of them. The repertoire consists of about 9,600 clones, with 90% occurring once and the leading ten covering 17%. This CDR3 spans 15 amino acids. The germline gives CDR1 MNHNY, CDR2 SVGAGI (reference sequence). Trimming cost V 6 bases and J 4 bases, with 18 bases left between them. The input for sequencing was peripheral blood, taken before any cancer treatment. The source of this sequence is a male donor older than 55 with stage III squamous cell lung carcinoma. V and J are TRBV6-6 and TRBJ1-2; D may be TRBD1 (5 bases). CDR3 loop: CASSPRWRGGYGYTF. The CDR3 DNA follows: TGTGCCAGCAGCCCACGCTGGAGGGGAGGCTATGGCTACACCTTC.